The 19 T cell receptor beta chains below come from one sample, sequenced in a study of cytomegalovirus exposure and HLA in healthy donors. PCR amplification relied on 60 Vbeta primers (plus 13 Jbeta primers). The repertoire was sequenced with immunoSEQ multiplex PCR; TCRdb's copy has only in-frame clones and lacks some. The repertoire holds some 120,000 clones, with under 90% as singletons. The sequenced material came from PBMCs. The receptors were sampled from a woman in her thirties in good health and CMV-seronegative.

The J gene is TRBJ2-3, the V gene TRBV7-9; D is possibly TRBD2 (5 bases). The CDR3 consists of 13 residues. Germline V gene data show CDR1 as SEHNR and CDR2 as FQNEAQ (reference sequence). Trimming took off 4 bases at V and 0 bases at J, with 5 bases between the two ends. The chain's CDR3 is CASSSGSTDTQYF. DNA of the CDR3: TGTGCCAGCAGCTCGGGGAGCACAGATACGCAGTATTTT.

The J gene is TRBJ2-1, the V gene TRBV28, with D possibly matching TRBD2 (6 bases). The germline gives CDR1 MDHEN, CDR2 SYDVKM. The CDR3 is made up of 16 amino acids. V was trimmed by 7 bases and J by 3 bases, leaving 19 bases between them. Written as DNA, the CDR3 is TGTGCCAGCACCACATGGAGGGTAACGGGCTACAATGAGCAGTTCTTC. Translation gives CASTTWRVTGYNEQFF.

J is TRBJ1-3 and V is TRBV10-3; the match to TRBD1 covers 10 bases. CDR1 ENHRY and CDR2 SYGVKD come from the germline V gene. The ends lost 0 bases at V and 2 bases at J; junction bases unmatched: 4. The CDR3 totals 17 residues. The CDR3 nucleotides are TGTGCCATCAGTGAGTCGATTGGGACAGGGGCTGGAAACACCATATATTTT. This codes for CAISESIGTGAGNTIYF.

The chain uses TRBV2 and TRBJ1-5, with D uncertain. The CDR3 runs 16 residues. Between the trimmed V and J ends, which lost 2 bases and 2 bases, there was a span of 13 bases. Looked up from germline, CDR1 is SNHLY and CDR2 is FYNNEI. In DNA form, the CDR3 reads TGTGCCAGCAGTGAAATCCAACAAAGTGGCAATCAGCCCCAGCATTTT. Translation gives CASSEIQQSGNQPQHF.

V usage is TRBV5-1 and J usage is TRBJ2-2; D gene unclear. CDR1 is SGHRS, CDR2 YFSETQ, per germline. V was trimmed by 3 bases and J by 5 bases, leaving 14 bases between them. The CDR3 consists of 15 residues. The DNA for the CDR3 is TGCGCCAGCAGCTCAGCTCCTGCAGCGACCGGGGAGCTGTTTTTT. Protein product: CASSSAPAATGELFF.

This chain links TRBV5-4 with TRBJ1-6, with TRBD1 as a possible D gene (6 bases). V shed 0 bases and J shed 7 bases, with 11 bases lying between them. The CDR3 loop spans 15 amino acids. CDR1 and CDR2 from the germline V gene are SGHNT and YYREEE (reference sequence). CDR3 DNA: TGTGCCAGCAGCTTGGAATGGGACACGAATTCACCCCTCCACTTT. Translated: CASSLEWDTNSPLHF.

This clone was seen a handful of times. The chain is built from TRBV6-1 and TRBJ2-1, with 11 bases that match TRBD2. V lost 7 bases and J lost 7; bases outside the gene matches: 9. The CDR3 sequence is 15 residues long. Germline V gives CDR1 MNHNS, CDR2 SASEGT. The CDR3 coding sequence is TGTGCCAGCACCCATCTAGCGGGAGGAGGGAATGAGCAGTTCTTC. Translation: CASTHLAGGGNEQFF.

The rearrangement links TRBV29-1 to TRBJ1-1; 8 positions agree with TRBD1. The germline CDR1 and CDR2 sequences are SQVTM and ANQGSEA. V trimming: 2 bases; J trimming: 1 base; junction bases outside the gene matches: 3. The CDR3 spans 14 residues. For the CDR3, the DNA is TGCAGCGTTGAAATGGACAGGGCGAACACTGAAGCTTTCTTT. It is translated as CSVEMDRANTEAFF.

The V call is TRBV5-1, the J call TRBJ2-5, with 10 bases matching TRBD1. The J segment lost 5 bases and the V segment lost 9 bases, leaving 13 bases of the junction unmatched. The CDR3 has 15 residues. Germline V lookup: CDR1 SGHRS, CDR2 YFSETQ. CDR3 sequence: CATTIAGQGRETQYF. The DNA of the CDR3 is TGCGCCACCACCATTGCGGGACAGGGGCGGGAGACCCAGTACTTC.

This clone was observed a handful of times. The V and J genes are TRBV5-1 and TRBJ2-3, with 11 bases that match TRBD2. CDR3 length: 23 residues. From germline, CDR1 is SGHRS and CDR2 YFSETQ. Trimming took 4 bases from V and 0 from J; bases not matched to a gene: 25. The CDR3 protein is CASSPTLGQGLAGGRWSTDTQYF. The CDR3 DNA sequence: TGCGCCAGCAGCCCGACGCTCGGACAGGGTTTAGCGGGAGGGCGGTGGAGCACAGATACGCAGTATTTT.

The chain has TRBV13 and TRBJ2-7, with D maybe TRBD2 (6 bases). Germline V gene lookup returns CDR1 PRHDT and CDR2 FYEKMQ (reference sequence). Trimming took off 5 bases at V and 0 bases at J, with 17 bases between the two ends. CDR3 size: 16 residues. The CDR3 nucleotides read TGTGCCAGCAGCCTAACCTTAGCGGAGAGCTCCTACGAGCAGTACTTC. Residues: CASSLTLAESSYEQYF.

This chain joins TRBV21-1 and TRBJ1-5; the table names TRBD1, a call not compared with the DNA. TRBV21-1 is designated a pseudogene. The CDR3 is made up of 17 amino acids. CDR3 sequence reads: CASSKHFRESSNQPQHF. In DNA form, the CDR3 reads TGTGCCAGCAGCAAACACTTCAGGGAAAGTAGCAATCAGCCCCAGCATTTT.

This clone was picked up a small number of times. The chain is built from TRBV5-1 and TRBJ2-7; perhaps TRBD1 as D (6 bases). The germline CDR1 and CDR2 sequences are SGHRS and YFSETQ. The V end was cut by 4 bases, the J end by 0 bases, with 11 bases between. This CDR3 spans 14 amino acids. CDR3 DNA sequence: TGCGCCAGCAGCCACGGACAGTTCTCCTACGAGCAGTACTTC. Translated, it gives CASSHGQFSYEQYF.

This clone turned up a few times. V gene TRBV2 combines with J gene TRBJ2-1, with 8 bases identical to TRBD1. V gave up 4 bases and J gave up 3 bases; unmatched junction bases: 5. This CDR3 has 15 residues. From germline, CDR1 is SNHLY and CDR2 FYNNEI. The CDR3 sequence: CASSGRGRDYNEQFF. For the CDR3, the DNA is TGTGCCAGCAGTGGCAGGGGGCGAGACTACAATGAGCAGTTCTTC.

This chain joins TRBV28 and TRBJ1-1; D perhaps matches TRBD1 (5 bases). The CDR3 runs 13 residues. V lost 8 bases, J lost 5 bases, and 15 bases lay in between. CDR1 is MDHEN, CDR2 SYDVKM, per germline. CDR3 nucleotides: TGTGCCAGCGGAGGGGCAGTGGGAACTGAAGCTTTCTTT. It is translated as CASGGAVGTEAFF.

The gene calls are TRBV4-1 and TRBJ2-7; weak D call: TRBD1 (5 bases). Trimming took 4 bases from V and 3 from J, leaving 16 bases between them. The CDR3 sequence is 15 residues long. The V gene's germline CDR1 is MGHRA and CDR2 YSYEKL. CDR3 region: CASSPGEGASYEQYF. CDR3 sequence (DNA): TGCGCCAGCAGCCCAGGAGAAGGGGCGAGCTACGAGCAGTACTTC.

In its sample, this clone was seen many times. The chain combines TRBV11-2 with TRBJ2-3; D perhaps matches TRBD1 (6 bases). This CDR3 region has 18 residues. Germline CDR1 is SGHAT and CDR2 is FQNNGV. V dropped 4 bases and J dropped 6 bases, with 26 bases sitting between them. CDR3 DNA sequence: TGTGCCAGCAGCTCCTCCCTAGGAACGGGACACCTCAGGGATACGCAGTATTTT. This gives the protein CASSSSLGTGHLRDTQYF. Using reference TRBV11-2 and TRBJ2-3 for the parts outside the CDR3, the full variable domain is EAGVAQSPRYKIIEKRQSVAFWCNPISGHATLYWYQQILGQGPKLLIQFQNNGVVDDSQLPKDRFSAERLKGVDSTLKIQPAKLEDSAVYLCASSSSLGTGHLRDTQYFGPGTRLTVL.

The chain links TRBV4-3 to TRBJ2-5, with 7 bases matching TRBD2. The closer fit of TRBJ2-7 to the DNA end suggests the J call may be wrong. Germline values: CDR1 LGHNA, CDR2 YSLEER. The CDR3 totals 15 residues. DNA of the CDR3: TGCGCCAGCAGCCAAGAAGCAGCGGGGCCCTACGAGCAGTACTTC. As protein: CASSQEAAGPYEQYF.

The genes are TRBV6-1 and TRBJ1-5; D remains ambiguous. Looked up from germline, CDR1 is MNHNS and CDR2 is SASEGT. The length of the CDR3 is 14 residues. V was clipped by 3 bases and J by 3 bases, with 9 bases between them. The CDR3 bases are TGTGCCAGCAGTGAGCGGGAAGCCAATCAGCCCCAGCATTTT. This translates into CASSEREANQPQHF.